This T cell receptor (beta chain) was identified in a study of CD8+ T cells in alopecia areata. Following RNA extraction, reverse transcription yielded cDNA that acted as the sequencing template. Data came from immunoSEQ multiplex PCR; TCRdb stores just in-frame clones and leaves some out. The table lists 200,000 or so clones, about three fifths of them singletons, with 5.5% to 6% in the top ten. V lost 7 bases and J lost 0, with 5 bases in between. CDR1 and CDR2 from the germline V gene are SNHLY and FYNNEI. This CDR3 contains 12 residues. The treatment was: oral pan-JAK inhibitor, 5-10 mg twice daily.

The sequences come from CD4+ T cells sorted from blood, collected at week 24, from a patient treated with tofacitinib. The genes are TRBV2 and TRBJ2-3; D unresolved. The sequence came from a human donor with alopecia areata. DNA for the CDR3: TGTGCCAGCATGCCTAGCACAGATACGCAGTATTTT. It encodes CASMPSTDTQYF.